These 8 T cell receptor beta chains came from one sample sequenced in a study of OX40 agonist ivuxolimab in advanced cancers. TCRdb's table, derived via immunoSEQ multiplex PCR, lists solely in-frame clones and lacks some. The sample shows 57,000 or so clones, about four fifths of them seen only once. Material: CD4+ or CD8+ T cells sorted from blood, obtained in a trial of the OX40 agonist ivuxolimab. These receptors originate from an adult with an advanced solid tumor such as melanoma, head and neck, liver or kidney cancer.

The chain employs TRBV29-1 and TRBJ2-7; 10 positions match TRBD1. Germline V gene lookup returns CDR1 SQVTM and CDR2 ANQGSEA. The CDR3 is 13 amino acids. The junction had 9 bases not matched to a gene; V was cut back by 7 bases and J by 6 bases. The CDR3 loop reads CSARQGAVVEQYF. As DNA, the CDR3 is TGCAGCGCTAGACAGGGGGCAGTCGTCGAGCAGTACTTC.

CDR3 sequence reads: CASSHPALNQPQHF. The CDR3 DNA follows: TGCGCCAGCAGCCATCCGGCACTGAATCAGCCCCAGCATTTT. The V gene is TRBV4-1, the J gene TRBJ1-5; no firm D call. This CDR3 comprises 14 residues. Germline loops: CDR1 MGHRA, CDR2 YSYEKL. V was pared by 3 bases and J by 4 bases, with 10 bases between.

The rearrangement joins TRBV25-1 to TRBJ1-1, with a tentative D call TRBD1 (5 bases). The V end lost 2 bases, the J end lost 4 bases, and 8 bases lay between the germline ends. CDR1 MGHDK and CDR2 SYGVNS come from the germline V gene. The CDR3 contains 13 residues. The CDR3 sequence: CASSEEGSTEAFF. CDR3 DNA: TGTGCCAGCAGTGAAGAGGGGTCCACTGAAGCTTTCTTT.

This chain connects TRBV25-1 to TRBJ1-1; TRBD1 agrees at 7 bases. The CDR3 is made up of 13 amino acids. V lost 6 bases to trimming and J lost 2 bases; unmatched junction nucleotides: 3. Germline CDR1 is MGHDK and CDR2 is SYGVNS. DNA for the CDR3: TGTGCCAGCAGGGACAGGAGCAACACTGAAGCTTTCTTT. Translation gives CASRDRSNTEAFF.

V and J are TRBV7-2 and TRBJ2-5; D might be TRBD1 (5 bases). The CDR3 runs 15 residues. The V gene lost 3 bases and the J gene lost 5 bases, with 16 bases spanning the gap. CDR1 is SGHTA and CDR2 is FQGNSA in the germline V gene. Here the CDR3 reads CASSFYPGLQETQYF. Here the CDR3 DNA reads TGTGCCAGCAGCTTCTATCCAGGGCTACAGGAGACCCAGTACTTC.

This clone has more than one count but fewer than ten. The chain carries TRBV5-1 and TRBJ1-5; perhaps TRBD1 as D (5 bases). Germline V lookup: CDR1 SGHRS, CDR2 YFSETQ. Trimming removed 4 bases at V and 4 bases at J, with 9 bases between. CDR3 length equals 13 residues. The CDR3 reads CASSPRGNQPQHF. In nucleotides, the CDR3 is TGCGCCAGCAGCCCTCGGGGGAATCAGCCCCAGCATTTT.

This sequence joins TRBV7-8 and TRBJ1-1; possible D gene TRBD1, 5 bases. This CDR3 region has 13 residues. V lost 5 bases, J lost 5 bases, and 12 bases lay in between. Germline loops: CDR1 SGHVS, CDR2 FQNEAQ. CDR3 bases: TGTGCCAGCAGCCCCTCTAGGGGAACTGAAGCTTTCTTT. Protein: CASSPSRGTEAFF. Complete variable domain (other parts from reference TRBV7-8 and TRBJ1-1): GAGVSQSPRYKVAKRGQDVALRCDPISGHVSLFWYQQALGQGPEFLTYFQNEAQLDKSGLPSDRFFAERPEGSVSTLKIQRTQQEDSAVYLCASSPSRGTEAFFGQGTRLTVV.

The V and J genes are TRBV5-1 and TRBJ1-5, with no clear D. The CDR3 runs 15 residues. Germline CDR1 reads SGHRS; CDR2 reads YFSETQ. The germline V and J ends were trimmed by 2 bases and 2 bases, with 11 bases remaining between them. The CDR3 nucleotides read TGCGCCAGCAGCTTCTGGGCACGCGGCAATCAGCCCCAGCATTTT. This encodes CASSFWARGNQPQHF.